The 29 T cell receptor beta chains below come from one sample, sequenced in a study of T cells in Graves' hyperthyroidism and ophthalmopathy. Amplification yielded TCR beta CDR3 regions, with RNA transcripts as the source. A set of HTBI primers served as the primers for a first-round RT-PCR of the TCR CDR3. From the multiplex PCR reads, TCRdb called clonotypes with MiXCR, one entry per CDR3 protein. Here the sample spans 800,000 or so distinct CDR3 sequences, 38% being singletons. Sequences were obtained from blood. These receptors originate from a man younger than 35 with Graves' hyperthyroidism.

This chain links TRBV29-1 with TRBJ2-7; D is perhaps TRBD1 (5 bases). CDR3 length: 14 residues. Germline V gene sequence: CDR1 SQVTM, CDR2 ANQGSEA. The V and J ends lost 2 bases and 0 bases respectively, with 11 bases between them. CDR3 protein: CSVERLDSSYEQYF. CDR3 sequence (DNA): TGCAGCGTTGAAAGGTTAGACAGCTCCTACGAGCAGTACTTC.

This clonotype was observed many times. The chain joins TRBV7-9 to TRBJ1-1, with TRBD1 as a possible D gene (5 bases). Deletions cut 1 base from V and 3 bases from J, with 12 bases between. The CDR3 runs 15 residues. The germline gives CDR1 SEHNR, CDR2 FQNEAQ (reference sequence). The CDR3 spells CASSLEEGRDTEAFF. CDR3 in DNA: TGTGCCAGCAGCTTAGAGGAGGGACGGGACACTGAAGCTTTCTTT. Together with reference TRBV7-9 and TRBJ1-1, the CDR3 gives the full variable domain: DTGVSQNPRHKITKRGQNVTFRCDPISEHNRLYWYRQTLGQGPEFLTYFQNEAQLEKSRLLSDRFSAERPKGSFSTLEIQRTEQGDSAMYLCASSLEEGRDTEAFFGQGTRLTVV.

The chain is built from TRBV29-1 and TRBJ2-5; 10 nucleotides line up with TRBD2. V lost 4 bases and J lost 1; bases outside the gene matches: 3. CDR1 SQVTM and CDR2 ANQGSEA come from the germline V gene. This CDR3 has 14 amino acids. The CDR3 DNA sequence: TGCAGCGTTGGCAGGACTAGCGGCCAAGAGACCCAGTACTTC. Translating it yields CSVGRTSGQETQYF.

This rearrangement joins TRBV29-1 to TRBJ2-3, with 13 bases fitting TRBD2. From germline, CDR1 is SQVTM and CDR2 ANQGSEA. The CDR3 runs 15 residues. J was trimmed by 1 base and V by 6 bases; bases with no gene match: 4. In nucleotides, the CDR3 is TGCAGCGTCGGACTAGCGGGGGCCCGCACAGATACGCAGTATTTT. Amino acid sequence: CSVGLAGARTDTQYF.

This clonotype has a count of ten or more. The chain has TRBV10-3 and TRBJ1-1; the D is unclear. CDR1 ENHRY and CDR2 SYGVKD come from the germline V gene. The CDR3 has 11 amino acids. The germline V and J ends were trimmed by 0 bases and 11 bases, with 7 bases remaining between them. CDR3 sequence reads: CAISESVRAFF. Here the CDR3 DNA reads TGTGCCATCAGTGAGTCGGTTCGGGCTTTCTTT.

As to this clonotype: The conserved closing phenylalanine or tryptophan is absent in this CDR3, likely reflecting a read error. The chain links TRBV12-3 or TRBV12-4 to TRBJ2-5; 14 bases are a match to TRBD2. The length of the CDR3 is 14 residues. The V gene end was trimmed by 10 bases and the J gene end by 5 bases; junction bases not matched to a gene: 6. CDR3 sequence: CATGLAGAAETQYL. CDR3 nucleotides: TGTGCCACGGGACTAGCGGGGGCCGCGGAGACCCAGTACCTC.

V gene TRBV7-9 combines with J gene TRBJ2-2; tentatively, D is TRBD1 (5 bases). V was cut by 2 bases and J by 5 bases, with 9 bases left in between. CDR1 is SEHNR, CDR2 FQNEAQ, per germline (reference sequence). The CDR3 sequence is 14 residues long. The CDR3 DNA is TGTGCCAGCAGCTTATATCGACAGACCGGGGAGCTGTTTTTT. This sequence encodes CASSLYRQTGELFF.

This clonotype was recorded many times. V and J are TRBV29-1 and TRBJ2-7; maybe TRBD2 (5 bases). The V gene's germline CDR1 is SQVTM and CDR2 ANQGSEA. The V and J ends lost 7 bases and 2 bases respectively, with 15 bases between them. The CDR3 consists of 13 residues. The CDR3 coding sequence is TGCAGCGCCCGGGGAGCGGTCACCTACGAGCAGTACTTC. Amino acid sequence: CSARGAVTYEQYF.

This sequence joins TRBV7-6 and TRBJ2-7; 7 positions agree with TRBD2. The CDR3 length is 15 residues. Germline-derived CDR1 and CDR2 are SGHVS and FNYEAQ. The trim removed 4 bases at V and 3 bases at J, leaving 9 bases unmatched. The CDR3 sequence is CASSSGTTAHYEQYF. Written as DNA, the CDR3 is TGTGCCAGCAGCTCCGGGACTACCGCCCACTACGAGCAGTACTTC.

The chain is built from TRBV10-2 and TRBJ2-5; 8 bases align to TRBD1. The junction had 8 bases not matched to a gene; V was cut back by 6 bases and J by 5 bases. Germline loops: CDR1 WSHSY, CDR2 SAAADI. This CDR3 has 14 amino acids. The CDR3 reads CASRNDGQGETQYF. Here the CDR3 DNA reads TGCGCCAGCAGAAATGACGGACAGGGTGAGACCCAGTACTTC.

Remarks on this clonotype: Since the CDR3 does not end with the conserved phenylalanine or tryptophan, this likely comes from a read error. V and J are TRBV5-1 and TRBJ1-4; D gene ambiguous. CDR1 is SGHRS and CDR2 is YFSETQ in the germline V gene. CDR3 length equals 15 residues. V was cut by 4 bases and J by 5 bases, with 15 bases left in between. This CDR3 reads CASSLDPQSNEKLFL. The CDR3, as DNA: TGCGCCAGCAGCCTAGACCCTCAATCGAATGAAAAACTGTTTCTT.

The CDR3 reads CSARPRGGNWNLSPLHF. As DNA, the CDR3 is TGCAGTGCTAGACCCCGGGGGGGAAACTGGAATCTATCACCCCTCCACTTT. The genes are TRBV20-1 and TRBJ1-6; possibly TRBD1 for D (5 bases). With 2 bases removed from V and 10 bases from J, the gap between germline ends came to 24 bases. CDR1 and CDR2 from the germline V gene are DFQATT and SNEGSKA (reference sequence). CDR3 length: 17 residues.

This clonotype was observed a few times. CDR3 DNA sequence: TGTGCCAGCAGTGACGTAGGCGCTAACTATGGCTACACCTTC. This codes for CASSDVGANYGYTF. V and J are TRBV9 and TRBJ1-2; D is unresolved. V was shortened by 5 bases and J by 0 bases, with 11 bases between the two germline ends. The germline V gene has CDR1 SGDLS and CDR2 YYNGEE. The CDR3 consists of 14 residues.

This clonotype was seen a handful of times. This chain uses TRBV10-3 with TRBJ1-2; D is unclear. This CDR3 spans 14 amino acids. The V end lost 0 bases, the J end lost 5 bases, and 10 bases lay between the germline ends. CDR1 is ENHRY, CDR2 SYGVKD, per germline. The CDR3 sequence is CAISESKVPYGYTF. CDR3 in DNA: TGTGCCATCAGTGAGTCCAAGGTGCCATATGGCTACACCTTC.

The V gene is TRBV7-2, the J gene TRBJ2-5, with 9 bases lining up with TRBD2. This CDR3 has 16 amino acids. After removal of 0 bases from V and 5 bases from J, the junction contained 7 bases not matched to a gene. CDR1 SGHTA and CDR2 FQGNSA come from the germline V gene. CDR3 sequence reads: CASSLAGSGGGETQYF. In DNA, the CDR3 is TGTGCCAGCAGCTTAGCTGGTAGCGGGGGAGGGGAGACCCAGTACTTC.

The chain carries TRBV24-1 and TRBJ1-5, with 12 bases that match TRBD1. The CDR3 sequence is 17 residues long. Germline trimming cut 5 bases from V and 3 bases from J; bases unmatched to any gene: 7. Germline V gene sequence: CDR1 KGHDR, CDR2 SFDVKD. CDR3 sequence (DNA): TGTGCCACCAGTGCCGGGACAGGGGGCCCCATCAATCAGCCCCAGCATTTT. It specifies CATSAGTGGPINQPQHF.

This clonotype was counted many times. This rearrangement joins TRBV7-9 to TRBJ2-2; the D gene is possibly TRBD1 (6 bases). Deletions cut 1 base from V and 7 bases from J, with 10 bases between. Germline values: CDR1 SEHNR, CDR2 FQNEAQ (reference sequence). This CDR3 is built from 14 residues. For the CDR3, the DNA is TGTGCCAGCAGCTTAGGAGGGGGACACGGGGAGCTGTTTTTT. Translating it yields CASSLGGGHGELFF. The full variable domain, in which reference TRBV7-9 and TRBJ2-2 provide the parts outside the CDR3, is DTGVSQNPRHKITKRGQNVTFRCDPISEHNRLYWYRQTLGQGPEFLTYFQNEAQLEKSRLLSDRFSAERPKGSFSTLEIQRTEQGDSAMYLCASSLGGGHGELFFGEGSRLTVL.

The CDR3 here is CASSAPRPGLEGYTF. The CDR3 DNA sequence: TGTGCCAGCAGTGCTCCGCGGCCAGGCTTAGAGGGCTACACCTTC. This chain links TRBV25-1 with TRBJ1-2; D gene unclear. Trimming left V 4 bases short and J 8 bases short, with 20 bases between. This CDR3 comprises 15 residues. Germline CDR1 MGHDK, CDR2 SYGVNS.

This clonotype has a count of ten or more. The V gene is TRBV9, the J gene TRBJ1-6; D is unresolved. CDR3 size: 12 residues. The germline V gene has CDR1 SGDLS and CDR2 YYNGEE. Between the trimmed V and J ends, which lost 4 bases and 8 bases, there was a span of 7 bases. For the CDR3, the DNA is TGTGCCAGCAGCACCTCTTATTCACCCCTCCACTTT. It encodes CASSTSYSPLHF.

Notes on this clonotype: This may arise from a read error, as a much more abundant clone is one base away. CDR3: CSVEESTGKGEQYF. CDR3 in DNA: TGCAGCGTTGAAGAGAGCACGGGAAAGGGCGAGCAGTACTTC. The chain combines TRBV29-1 with TRBJ2-7; the D gene is possibly TRBD2 (5 bases). The germline gives CDR1 SQVTM, CDR2 ANQGSEA. V lost 0 bases and J 6 bases, leaving 15 bases between the germline ends. This CDR3 is 14 amino acids long.

This clonotype appeared a few times. The V gene is TRBV24-1, the J gene TRBJ2-7, with D uncertain. The end of the DNA is better explained by TRBJ2-5, so the J call may be wrong. This CDR3 has 12 amino acids. Germline V gives CDR1 KGHDR, CDR2 SFDVKD. CDR3 coding DNA: TGTGCCACCTCTACAGACATAGAGACCCAGTACTTC. Amino acids: CATSTDIETQYF.

This clonotype was recorded only once. The chain joins TRBV19 to TRBJ2-2, with a weak D call TRBD2 (6 bases). This CDR3 has 13 amino acids. The V gene lost 4 bases and the J gene lost 11 bases, with 14 bases spanning the gap. Germline assignment: CDR1 LNHDA and CDR2 SQIVND (reference sequence). DNA for the CDR3: TGTGCCAGTAGTACCCTCGGGGCGGGAGAGCTGTTTTTT. It specifies CASSTLGAGELFF.

This clonotype was seen a few times. A read error may produce the germline difference seen at one junction end. The V and J genes are TRBV5-4 and TRBJ2-5; 10 positions match TRBD1. This CDR3 is built from 16 residues. The germline V gene has CDR1 SGHNT and CDR2 YYREEE (reference sequence). DNA of the CDR3: TGCGCCAGCAGCCAATGGGGAGACAGGGGGCGGGAGACCCAGTACTTC. Protein sequence: CASSQWGDRGRETQYF. The variable domain in full, with the rest retrieved from reference TRBV5-4 and TRBJ2-5, is ETGVTQSPTHLIKTRGQQVTLRCSSQSGHNTVSWYQQALGQGPQFIFQYYREEENGRGNFPPRFSGLQFPNYSSELNVNALELDDSALYLCASSQWGDRGRETQYFGPGTRLLVL.

The V call is TRBV7-3, the J call TRBJ1-2, with D maybe TRBD1 (5 bases). The V end was cut by 1 base, the J end by 5 bases, with 8 bases between. This CDR3 spans 13 amino acids. CDR1 SGHTA and CDR2 FQGTGA come from the germline V gene. The CDR3 loop reads CASSLKGTYGYTF. CDR3 in DNA: TGTGCCAGCAGCTTAAAGGGGACGTATGGCTACACCTTC.

About this clonotype: The junction shows a germline mismatch at one end, possibly a read error. This rearrangement joins TRBV10-3 to TRBJ1-6; 10 nucleotides align to TRBD1. Germline V CDR1 and CDR2: ENHRY, SYGVKD. CDR3 length: 14 amino acids. CDR3 loop: CAISESTGGRPFHF. For the CDR3, the DNA is TGTGCCATCAGTGAGTCGACAGGGGGCAGACCCTTCCACTTT.

In this sample, this clonotype turned up many times. This chain connects TRBV5-5 to TRBJ1-5, with no clear D. In germline, CDR1 is SGHKS, CDR2 YYEKEE (reference sequence). This CDR3 contains 15 residues. Trimming took 0 bases from V and 2 from J, leaving 9 bases between them. The CDR3 here is CASSLADWGNQPQHF. The CDR3 nucleotides are TGTGCCAGCAGCTTGGCCGATTGGGGCAATCAGCCCCAGCATTTT.

This clonotype was detected a few times. The chain carries TRBV19 and TRBJ1-5; D is uncertain. Between the trimmed V and J ends, which lost 2 bases and 0 bases, there was a span of 8 bases. Germline V lookup: CDR1 LNHDA, CDR2 SQIVND (reference sequence). The CDR3 runs to 15 residues. This CDR3 is CASSITQNSNQPQHF. The DNA for the CDR3 is TGTGCCAGTAGTATAACGCAAAATAGCAATCAGCCCCAGCATTTT.

In the case of this clonotype: A read error is possible here, since a much larger clone lies one base away. V gene TRBV10-3 combines with J gene TRBJ1-1; no clear D. This CDR3 region has 14 residues. The germline CDR1 and CDR2 sequences are ENHRY and SYGVKD. Written as DNA, the CDR3 is TGTGCCATCAGTGAGTCGGCAGCCGTAACTGAAGCTCTCTTT. Amino acids: CAISESAAVTEALF.

The rearrangement uses TRBV29-1 and TRBJ2-7, with 7 bases identical to TRBD2. CDR3 length: 16 residues. Germline CDR1 SQVTM, CDR2 ANQGSEA. Trimming at V came to 7 bases and at J to 4 bases, leaving 19 bases not matched to a gene. CDR3 bases: TGCAGCGAGCGGGACGACACCGGGGGTACGATATACGAGCAGTACTTC. This sequence encodes CSERDDTGGTIYEQYF.